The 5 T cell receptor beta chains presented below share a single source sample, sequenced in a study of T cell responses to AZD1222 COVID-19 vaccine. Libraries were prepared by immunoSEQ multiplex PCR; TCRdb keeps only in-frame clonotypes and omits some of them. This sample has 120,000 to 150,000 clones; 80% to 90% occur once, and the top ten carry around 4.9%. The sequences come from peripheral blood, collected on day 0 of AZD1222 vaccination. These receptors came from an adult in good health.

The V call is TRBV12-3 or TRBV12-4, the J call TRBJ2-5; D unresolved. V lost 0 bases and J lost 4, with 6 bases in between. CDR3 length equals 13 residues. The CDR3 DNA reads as TGTGCCAGCAGTTTAGCTCTCCCAGAGACCCAGTACTTC. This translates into CASSLALPETQYF.

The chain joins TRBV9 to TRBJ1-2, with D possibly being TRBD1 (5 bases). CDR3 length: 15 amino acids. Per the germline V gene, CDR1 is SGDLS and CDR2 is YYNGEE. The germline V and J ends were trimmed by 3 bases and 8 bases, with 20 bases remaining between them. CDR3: CASSAPGVRDSGYTF. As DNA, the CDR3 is TGTGCCAGCAGCGCGCCGGGGGTTCGTGATAGCGGCTACACCTTC. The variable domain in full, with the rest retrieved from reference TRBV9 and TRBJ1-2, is DSGVTQTPKHLITATGQRVTLRCSPRSGDLSVYWYQQSLDQGLQFLIQYYNGEERAKGNILERFSAQQFPDLHSELNLSSLELGDSALYFCASSAPGVRDSGYTFGSGTRLTVV.

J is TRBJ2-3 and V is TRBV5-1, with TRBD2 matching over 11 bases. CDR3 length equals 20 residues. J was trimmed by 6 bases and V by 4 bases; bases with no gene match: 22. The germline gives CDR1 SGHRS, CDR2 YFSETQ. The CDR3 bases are TGCGCCAGCAGCGCCACTCAGGGGGTCCGACTAGCGGGACATAGGGATACGCAGTATTTT. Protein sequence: CASSATQGVRLAGHRDTQYF.

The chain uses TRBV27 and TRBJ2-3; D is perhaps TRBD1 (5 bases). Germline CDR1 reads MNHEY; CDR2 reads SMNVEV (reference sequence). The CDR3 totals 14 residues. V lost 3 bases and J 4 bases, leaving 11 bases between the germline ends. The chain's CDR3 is CASSFAGNSDTQYF. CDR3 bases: TGTGCCAGCAGTTTCGCAGGGAATTCAGATACGCAGTATTTT.

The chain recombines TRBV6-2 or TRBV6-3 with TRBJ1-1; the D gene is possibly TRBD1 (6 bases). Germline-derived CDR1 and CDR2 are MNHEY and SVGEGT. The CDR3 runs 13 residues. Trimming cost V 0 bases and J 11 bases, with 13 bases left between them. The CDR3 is CASSYSTTGMAFF. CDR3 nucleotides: TGTGCCAGCAGTTACTCGACAACAGGGATGGCTTTCTTT.